The clone carrying this T cell receptor beta chain has only one observation. This CDR3 spans 15 amino acids. V gave up 0 bases and J gave up 1 base, with 7 bases separating them. Germline lookup yields CDR1 LNHNV and CDR2 YYDKDF (reference sequence). Profiling relied on immunoSEQ multiplex PCR, and the TCRdb table lists in-frame clones only, not all of them. The sample lists 150,000 to 200,000 clones, 85% to 95% occurring once. The sample originates from a study of control samples from healthy donors and cancer patients. The specimen was blood. The clonotype originates from a woman between 18 and 30 years old in good health. The chain employs TRBV15 and TRBJ1-5; unclear D gene. The CDR3 bases are TGTGCCACCAGCAGAGATCCCTACAGCAATCAGCCCCAGCATTTT. Protein: CATSRDPYSNQPQHF.